The source of this T cell receptor (beta chain) is a study of CDR3 diversity in severe acne. The CDR3 has 14 amino acids. Germline loops: CDR1 LNHDA, CDR2 SQIVND (reference sequence). Trimming took 5 bases from V and 4 from J; bases not matched to a gene: 8. One entry per CDR3 protein results from TCRdb running MiXCR on the PCR reads. The repertoire holds about 90,000 distinct CDR3 sequences, with 45% to 55% as singletons. This TCR came from a male donor in good health, serving as a control. The sequenced sample was blood. The gene calls are TRBV19 and TRBJ2-7; 7 bases are shared with TRBD1. The CDR3 DNA sequence: TGTGCCAGTAGTCCTTACGGGACAGAATACGAGCAGTACTTC. Residues: CASSPYGTEYEQYF.